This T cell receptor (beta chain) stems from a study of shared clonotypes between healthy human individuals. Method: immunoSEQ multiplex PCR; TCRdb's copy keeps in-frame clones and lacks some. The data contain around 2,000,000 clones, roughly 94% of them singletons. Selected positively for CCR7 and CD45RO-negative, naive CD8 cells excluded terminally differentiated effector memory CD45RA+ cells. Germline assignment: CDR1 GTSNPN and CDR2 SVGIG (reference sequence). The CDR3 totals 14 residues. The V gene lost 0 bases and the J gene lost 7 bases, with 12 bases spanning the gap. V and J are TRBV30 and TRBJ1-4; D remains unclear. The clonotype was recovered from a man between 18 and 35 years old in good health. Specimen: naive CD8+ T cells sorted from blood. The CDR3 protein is CAWSVVGVAEKLFF. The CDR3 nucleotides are TGTGCCTGGAGTGTCGTTGGGGTGGCTGAAAAACTGTTTTTT.